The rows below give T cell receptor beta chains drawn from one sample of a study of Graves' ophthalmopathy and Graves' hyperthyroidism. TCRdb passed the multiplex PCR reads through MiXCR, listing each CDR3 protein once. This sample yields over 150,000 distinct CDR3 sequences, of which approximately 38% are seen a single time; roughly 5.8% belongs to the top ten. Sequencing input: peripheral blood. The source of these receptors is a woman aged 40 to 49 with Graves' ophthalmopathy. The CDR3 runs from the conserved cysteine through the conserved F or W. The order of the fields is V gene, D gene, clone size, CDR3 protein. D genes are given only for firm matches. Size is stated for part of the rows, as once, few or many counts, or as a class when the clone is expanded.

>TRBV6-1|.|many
CASSEAWGSQYGYTF
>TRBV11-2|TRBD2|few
CASSLEAGDSYEQYF
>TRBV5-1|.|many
CASSLWGDSYTDTQYF
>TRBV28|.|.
CASSSPSSFYGYTF
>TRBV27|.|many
CASRGRNQPQHF
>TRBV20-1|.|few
CSASSPVETQYF
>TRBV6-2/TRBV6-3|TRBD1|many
CASSGGGQGYEQYF
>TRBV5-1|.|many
CASSRLDSTYEQYF
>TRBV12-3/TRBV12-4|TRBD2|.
CASSVSSGIYEQYF
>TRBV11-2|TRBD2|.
CASSLVSGLAGITGELFF
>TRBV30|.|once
CASGTNQETQYF
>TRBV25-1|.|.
CASSGEGWGYTF
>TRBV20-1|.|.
CSAREGTPVETQYF
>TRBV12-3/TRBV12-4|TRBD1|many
CASSWRTGEQYF
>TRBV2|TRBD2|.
CASSALAGGQETQYF
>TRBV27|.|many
CAAGGGAGQPQHF
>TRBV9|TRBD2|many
CASSTFGTSGTDTGELFF
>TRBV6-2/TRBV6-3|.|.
CASKKGQYF
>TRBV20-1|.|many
CSASGGETQYF
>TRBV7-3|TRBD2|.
CASSLSGTKFYEQYF
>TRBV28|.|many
CAASITRGMNTEAFF
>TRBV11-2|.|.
CASSLAHGGNEQYF
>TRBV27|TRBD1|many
CASYRGLNTEAFF
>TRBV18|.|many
CASSRGTDYGYTF
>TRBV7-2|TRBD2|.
CASSLGAGGTQETQYF
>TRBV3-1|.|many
CASKMGSRVGTEAFF
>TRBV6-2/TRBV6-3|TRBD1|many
CASSYPDRGSAGYTF
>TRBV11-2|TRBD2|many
CASSLRAGGYEQYF
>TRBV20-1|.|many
CSARDGRATGELFF
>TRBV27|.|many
CASSFSAEGHIIQETQYF
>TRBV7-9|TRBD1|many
CASSLTGALNTEAFF
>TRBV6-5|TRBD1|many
CATRTTGTGGNQPQHF
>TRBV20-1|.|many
CSAALRGGTNQPQHF
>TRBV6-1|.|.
CASSERGDTEAFF
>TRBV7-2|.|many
CASSLAGGPGGGGYTF
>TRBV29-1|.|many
CSVVGGTEAFF
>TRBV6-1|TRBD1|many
CASSGGQGSYEQYF
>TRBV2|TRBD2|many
CASRGLAGTEQYF
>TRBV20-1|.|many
CSARVGQNLYNSPLHF
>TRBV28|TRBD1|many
CASSLPTGGYAFF
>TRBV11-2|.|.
CASSAPTRPRGYEQYF
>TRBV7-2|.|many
CASSPGPPGTRNQPQHF
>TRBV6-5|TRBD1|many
CASSLPPGQGLSTIYF
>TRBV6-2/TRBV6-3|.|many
CASRHSYEQYF
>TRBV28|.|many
CASKHNGYTF
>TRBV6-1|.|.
CASSENHAGRRGTGELFF
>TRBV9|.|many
CASSVTDSGNTEAFF
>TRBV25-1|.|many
CASSEMGVSGANVLTF